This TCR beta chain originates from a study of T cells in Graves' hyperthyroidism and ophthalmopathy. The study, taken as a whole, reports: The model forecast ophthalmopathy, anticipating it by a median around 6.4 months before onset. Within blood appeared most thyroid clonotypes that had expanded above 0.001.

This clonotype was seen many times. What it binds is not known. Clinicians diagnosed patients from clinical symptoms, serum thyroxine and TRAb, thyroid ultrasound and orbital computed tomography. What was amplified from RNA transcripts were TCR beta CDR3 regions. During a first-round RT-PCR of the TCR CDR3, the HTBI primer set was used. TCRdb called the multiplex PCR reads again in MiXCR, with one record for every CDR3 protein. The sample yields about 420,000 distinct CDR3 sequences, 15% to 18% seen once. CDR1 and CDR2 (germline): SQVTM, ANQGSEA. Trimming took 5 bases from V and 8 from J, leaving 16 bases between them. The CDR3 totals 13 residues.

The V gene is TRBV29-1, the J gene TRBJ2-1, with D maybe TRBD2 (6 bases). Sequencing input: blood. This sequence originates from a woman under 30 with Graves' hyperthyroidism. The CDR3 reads CSVKWDSNHEQFF. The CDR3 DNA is TGCAGCGTTAAATGGGACTCAAATCATGAGCAGTTCTTC.